The entry below gives a single T cell receptor beta chain sequence along with its context. This sample was taken from a study of blood T cell dynamics during melanoma immunotherapy. Study details: Metastatic melanoma patients received first-line pembrolizumab or nivolumab plus ipilimumab.

Germline loops: CDR1 LNHDA, CDR2 SQIVND (reference sequence). CDR3 length: 15 amino acids. J was trimmed by 7 bases and V by 10 bases; bases with no gene match: 15. Time point noted: week 3, after first cycle of checkpoint inhibitor. Patients had no prior systemic cancer treatment, immunosuppressants or other active cancers. Profiling relied on immunoSEQ multiplex PCR, and the TCRdb table lists in-frame clones only, not all of them. The profile shows about 7,600 clones, around 90% of them singletons. The clonotype comes from a human donor with melanoma. The starting material was blood, obtained from a patient treated with checkpoint blockade. This chain joins TRBV19 and TRBJ2-1; 8 positions agree with TRBD1. DNA for the CDR3: TGTGCCACCGATCAGGGGGCCAGGGGTATGAATGAGCAGTTCTTC. It codes for CATDQGARGMNEQFF.